One sample yielded the 10 T cell receptor beta chains listed below, sequenced in a study of T-cell memory formation after mild COVID-19. TCRdb fed the 5' RACE reads into MiXCR, producing one record per CDR3 protein. The sample carries 500,000 to 650,000 distinct CDR3 sequences, roughly 20% recorded once. The material sequenced was PBMCs or a T cell subset sorted from them (not recorded which). Source of these receptors: an adult woman who had mild COVID-19 (a few samples of this study predate the infection). Cell type and time point are not known.

This clonotype was detected ten times or more. The CDR3 sequence is CSVGLRGGQETQYF. The CDR3 DNA sequence: TGCAGCGTTGGTCTAAGGGGGGGACAAGAGACCCAGTACTTC. The chain recombines TRBV29-1 with TRBJ2-5; the D gene is possibly TRBD2 (7 bases). Germline V gives CDR1 SQVTM, CDR2 ANQGSEA. CDR3 length: 14 amino acids. V lost 4 bases and J 2 bases, leaving 14 bases between the germline ends.

The CDR3 is CASRNNLGENTEAFF. CDR3 DNA: TGTGCCAGCAGGAATAATTTGGGGGAGAACACTGAAGCTTTCTTT. This rearrangement joins TRBV11-2 to TRBJ1-1; D may be TRBD1 (5 bases). CDR3 size: 15 residues. CDR1 and CDR2 from the germline V gene are SGHAT and FQNNGV. The V end was cut by 6 bases, the J end by 1 base, with 15 bases between.

The chain links TRBV14 to TRBJ1-4, with 9 bases fitting TRBD1. Germline V gene lookup returns CDR1 SGHDN and CDR2 FVKESK. The J segment lost 8 bases and the V segment lost 6 bases, leaving 4 bases of the junction unmatched. This CDR3 has 13 residues. The CDR3, as DNA: TGTGCCAGCAGACTACAGGGGGCGGAAAAACTGTTTTTT. Translating it yields CASRLQGAEKLFF. The full variable domain, completed using reference TRBV14 and TRBJ1-4, is EAGVTQFPSHSVIEKGQTVTLRCDPISGHDNLYWYRRVMGKEIKFLLHFVKESKQDESGMPNNRFLAERTGGTYSTLKVQPAELEDSGVYFCASRLQGAEKLFFGSGTQLSVL.

This clonotype was detected a few times. V and J are TRBV10-3 and TRBJ2-1; tentative D call: TRBD2 (5 bases). CDR1 is ENHRY, CDR2 SYGVKD, per germline. V was clipped by 5 bases and J by 12 bases, with 20 bases between them. This CDR3 is 14 amino acids long. CDR3 residues: CAISNAGHTRGQFF. The CDR3 nucleotides read TGTGCCATCAGTAACGCCGGGCACACTCGGGGGCAGTTCTTC.

Only a few counts were recorded for this clonotype. The CDR3 DNA follows: TGTGCCAGCAGCGTAGGTCGGGGGGGGGTCCCTGAGGAACTGTTTTTT. This gives the protein CASSVGRGGVPEELFF. The rearrangement joins TRBV9 to TRBJ1-4; a weak D match, TRBD1 (5 bases). V lost 0 bases, J lost 12 bases, and 21 bases lay in between. Germline V lookup: CDR1 SGDLS, CDR2 YYNGEE. The CDR3 extends over 16 amino acids.

The chain joins TRBV13 to TRBJ2-7; D call uncertain. Germline V gene sequence: CDR1 PRHDT, CDR2 FYEKMQ (reference sequence). CDR3 length equals 15 residues. The ends were cut back, 5 bases at V and 6 bases at J, with 20 bases in the middle. Here the CDR3 reads CASSIDSSGPSEQYF. The CDR3 bases are TGTGCCAGCAGCATAGATTCATCGGGCCCCAGCGAGCAGTACTTC.

This clonotype was seen only a few times. The genes are TRBV7-8 and TRBJ2-2, with D perhaps TRBD1 (6 bases). Trimming removed 5 bases at V and 3 bases at J, with 22 bases between. Germline assignment: CDR1 SGHVS and CDR2 FQNEAQ. The length of the CDR3 is 18 residues. CDR3: CASSRWGRDMKDTGELFF. CDR3 nucleotides: TGTGCCAGCAGCCGATGGGGCCGGGACATGAAGGACACCGGGGAGCTGTTTTTT. Full variable domain (remainder filled in from reference TRBV7-8 and TRBJ2-2): GAGVSQSPRYKVAKRGQDVALRCDPISGHVSLFWYQQALGQGPEFLTYFQNEAQLDKSGLPSDRFFAERPEGSVSTLKIQRTQQEDSAVYLCASSRWGRDMKDTGELFFGEGSRLTVL.

This clonotype was seen ten or more times. The chain is built from TRBV7-7 and TRBJ2-5; D is unclear. The CDR3 totals 13 residues. CDR1 and CDR2 from the germline V gene are SSHAT and FNYEAQ (reference sequence). Trimming pared 2 bases from V and 4 bases from J, leaving 8 bases between. The CDR3 region is CASSLSQLETQYF. Written as DNA, the CDR3 is TGTGCCAGCAGCTTAAGTCAGTTAGAGACCCAGTACTTC.

This clonotype showed up many times. The V call is TRBV20-1, the J call TRBJ2-7, with no clear D. Germline V CDR1 and CDR2: DFQATT, SNEGSKA (reference sequence). The CDR3 covers 12 residues. The ends were cut back, 3 bases at V and 2 bases at J, with 8 bases in the middle. In nucleotides, the CDR3 is TGCAGTGCTAGGCCCCCCGCCTACGAGCAGTACTTC. Translating gives CSARPPAYEQYF.

The chain links TRBV19 to TRBJ1-1; D not certain. The CDR3 length is 11 residues. Germline assignment: CDR1 LNHDA and CDR2 SQIVND (reference sequence). V dropped 7 bases and J dropped 8 bases, with 11 bases sitting between them. CDR3 DNA: TGTGCCAGTACCGTCGTTGGGGAAGCTTTCTTT. Translating gives CASTVVGEAFF.